These 15 T cell receptor beta chains came from one sample sequenced in a study of shared clonotypes between healthy human individuals. The data were produced by immunoSEQ multiplex PCR, yet TCRdb's version contains in-frame clones alone and is incomplete. The sample consists of approximately 620,000 clones, less than 98% of them appearing once. Sequenced sample: naive CD4+ T cells sorted from blood. As for subset: CD45RA+ positively selected. Source of these receptors: a young woman in good health.

This chain uses TRBV27 with TRBJ2-7; D is undetermined. The V gene's germline CDR1 is MNHEY and CDR2 SMNVEV (reference sequence). CDR3 length: 11 amino acids. The ends were cut back, 10 bases at V and 4 bases at J, with 11 bases in the middle. The CDR3 coding sequence is TGTGCCACTGATGAAACATACGAGCAGTACTTC. This translates into CATDETYEQYF.

The chain employs TRBV5-5 and TRBJ2-7, with 7 positions matching TRBD1. V lost 2 bases to trimming and J lost 1 base; unmatched junction nucleotides: 6. Germline V gene data show CDR1 as SGHKS and CDR2 as YYEKEE (reference sequence). This CDR3 region has 15 residues. Written as DNA, the CDR3 is TGTGCCAGCAGCTTCAGAGGACAGGAGTCCTACGAGCAGTACTTC. This gives the protein CASSFRGQESYEQYF.

J is TRBJ2-5 and V is TRBV14, with 10 nucleotides matching TRBD2. With 0 bases clipped from V and 2 bases from J, the junction kept 6 bases outside the gene matches. Germline CDR1 reads SGHDN; CDR2 reads FVKESK. The length of the CDR3 is 17 residues. The CDR3 DNA follows: TGTGCCAGCAGCCAAGATGGGCTAGCGGGAGAACAAGAGACCCAGTACTTC. It is translated as CASSQDGLAGEQETQYF.

The rearrangement uses TRBV19 and TRBJ1-4, with unresolved D. Germline CDR1 is LNHDA and CDR2 is SQIVND (reference sequence). This CDR3 has 16 residues. V lost 3 bases, J lost 5 bases, and 16 bases lay in between. CDR3: CASSIGMATGNEKLFF. The CDR3 bases are TGTGCCAGTAGTATCGGGATGGCAACGGGCAATGAAAAACTGTTTTTT.

This rearrangement joins TRBV29-1 to TRBJ2-1; tentative D call: TRBD1 (6 bases). CDR1 is SQVTM, CDR2 ANQGSEA, per germline. The CDR3 runs 15 residues. Trimming removed 1 base from V and 10 bases from J, with 20 bases in between. CDR3 protein: CSVEVGGTTILEQFF. The CDR3 region has the DNA TGCAGCGTTGAAGTAGGGGGAACCACAATATTAGAGCAGTTCTTC.

The CDR3 nucleotides are TGCAGCGTCCGGGACATCCAAAGCTCCTACAATGAGCAGTTCTTC. Translated, it gives CSVRDIQSSYNEQFF. The chain links TRBV29-1 to TRBJ2-1; weak D call: TRBD1 (6 bases). Trimming shortened V by 6 bases and J by 0 bases, and 15 bases separated the two germline ends. The germline CDR1 and CDR2 sequences are SQVTM and ANQGSEA. This CDR3 contains 15 residues.

The chain uses TRBV7-3 and TRBJ2-2; possible D gene TRBD2, 6 bases. Germline lookup yields CDR1 SGHTA and CDR2 FQGTGA. The CDR3 has 16 residues. V was clipped by 2 bases and J by 4 bases, with 14 bases between them. This CDR3 is CASSLVQAGSTGELFF. CDR3 nucleotide sequence: TGTGCCAGCAGCTTAGTACAGGCGGGGAGCACCGGGGAGCTGTTTTTT.

The J gene is TRBJ1-4, the V gene TRBV28; TRBD1 matches at 9 bases. V was pared by 7 bases and J by 6 bases, with 12 bases of the junction left unmatched. Germline loops: CDR1 MDHEN, CDR2 SYDVKM. This CDR3 is 16 amino acids long. The CDR3 loop is CASTFKIRTGDEKLFF. CDR3 sequence (DNA): TGTGCCAGCACCTTTAAAATCAGGACAGGGGATGAAAAACTGTTTTTT.

V gene TRBV11-2 combines with J gene TRBJ2-7; 11 bases are a match to TRBD2. The germline V gene has CDR1 SGHAT and CDR2 FQNNGV. The CDR3 is 15 amino acids. The V and J ends lost 5 bases and 4 bases, in that order; junction bases with no gene match: 7. The CDR3 region has the DNA TGTGCCAGCAGCGGCCTCCTAGCGGGAGGTTACGAGCAGTACTTC. The encoded protein is CASSGLLAGGYEQYF.

This chain connects TRBV2 to TRBJ2-4; D remains ambiguous. There are 16 residues in the CDR3. The germline V gene has CDR1 SNHLY and CDR2 FYNNEI. Trimming removed 2 bases from V and 3 bases from J, with 14 bases in between. The CDR3 DNA reads as TGTGCCAGCAGTGAAATTTTGGGATTTAGCAAAAACATTCAGTACTTC. Its protein product is CASSEILGFSKNIQYF. The full variable domain, with the rest looked up from reference TRBV2 and TRBJ2-4, is EPEVTQTPSHQVTQMGQEVILRCVPISNHLYFYWYRQILGQKVEFLVSFYNNEISEKSEIFDDQFSVERPDGSNFTLKIRSTKLEDSAMYFCASSEILGFSKNIQYFGAGTRLSVL.

This chain links TRBV4-1 with TRBJ1-4; D not resolved. This CDR3 region has 17 residues. CDR1 is MGHRA and CDR2 is YSYEKL in the germline V gene. The germline V and J ends were trimmed by 5 bases and 0 bases, with 16 bases remaining between them. The DNA of the CDR3 is TGCGCCAGCAGCATAAGACACGGTGGATCAACTAATGAAAAACTGTTTTTT. Translated: CASSIRHGGSTNEKLFF.

V gene TRBV5-4 combines with J gene TRBJ2-3; 7 bases align to TRBD1. The CDR3 consists of 18 residues. After removal of 4 bases from V and 5 bases from J, the junction contained 19 bases not matched to a gene. The germline V gene has CDR1 SGHNT and CDR2 YYREEE (reference sequence). CDR3 DNA: TGTGCCAGCAGCAGTGGTGGGGTCTTAGGGGGCTATAGAGATACGCAGTATTTT. Translation: CASSSGGVLGGYRDTQYF.

CDR3 sequence reads: CASSPSREISYNEQFF. The CDR3 DNA follows: TGCGCCAGCAGTCCAAGTCGGGAGATCTCCTACAATGAGCAGTTCTTC. The chain carries TRBV4-1 and TRBJ2-1; the D gene is possibly TRBD2 (6 bases). Germline CDR1 reads MGHRA; CDR2 reads YSYEKL. Trimming stripped 6 bases from V and 0 bases from J, with 15 bases between. The CDR3 has 16 residues.

The chain recombines TRBV12-2 with TRBJ2-7; the table names TRBD1, a call not compared with the DNA. TRBV12-2 counts as a pseudogene. The CDR3 runs 15 residues. Here the CDR3 reads CASRPPKDRGYEQYF. DNA for the CDR3: TGTGCAAGTCGCCCGCCGAAGGACAGGGGCTACGAGCAGTACTTC.

The CDR3 coding sequence is TGTGCCAGCAGTTCGGCTCCGTTGGTGGAGTTCTTC. Translation: CASSSAPLVEFF. The rearrangement links TRBV27 to TRBJ2-1, with D uncertain. This CDR3 spans 12 amino acids. V gave up 4 bases and J gave up 14 bases, with 15 bases separating them. Germline values: CDR1 MNHEY, CDR2 SMNVEV (reference sequence).